This TCR beta chain was obtained from a study of neoadjuvant nivolumab and ipilimumab in lung cancer. The CDR3 runs 16 residues. Germline lookup yields CDR1 MNHEY and CDR2 SVGAGI. Unmatched junction bases numbered 6, after V lost 0 bases and J lost 10 bases. On this clone itself: As yet, its antigen is unknown.

Points from the study as a whole: TCR richness and clonality were higher in tumors than adjacent uninvolved lung. Only a single major-pathologic-response sample was available for clonality analysis. Resected-tumor TCR richness correlated positively with pretherapy blood richness. TCR sequencing covered a small number of samples.

Profiling relied on immunoSEQ multiplex PCR, and the TCRdb table lists in-frame clones only, not all of them. The sample records about 27,000 clones, about three quarters being singletons. The source of this sequence is an adult with non-small cell lung cancer. The chain employs TRBV6-5 and TRBJ1-6; 10 bases are a match to TRBD1. This specimen consisted of tumor tissue, obtained after neoadjuvant nivolumab, alone or with ipilimumab, at or shortly before surgery. This CDR3 is CASSYSGTGVLSPLHF. The CDR3 DNA is TGTGCCAGCAGTTACTCAGGGACAGGGGTCCTCTCACCCCTCCACTTT.